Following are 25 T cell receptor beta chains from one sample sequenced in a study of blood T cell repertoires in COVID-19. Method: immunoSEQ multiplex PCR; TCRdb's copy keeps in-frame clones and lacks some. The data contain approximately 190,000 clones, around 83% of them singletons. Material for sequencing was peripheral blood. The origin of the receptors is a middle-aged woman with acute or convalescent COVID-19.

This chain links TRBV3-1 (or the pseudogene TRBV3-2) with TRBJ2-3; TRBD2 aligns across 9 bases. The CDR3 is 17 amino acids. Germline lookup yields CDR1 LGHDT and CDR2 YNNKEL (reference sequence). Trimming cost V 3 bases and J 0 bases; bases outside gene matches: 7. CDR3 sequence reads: CASSHGRLADSTDTQYF. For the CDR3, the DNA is TGTGCCAGCAGCCATGGGAGACTAGCGGATAGCACAGATACGCAGTATTTT.

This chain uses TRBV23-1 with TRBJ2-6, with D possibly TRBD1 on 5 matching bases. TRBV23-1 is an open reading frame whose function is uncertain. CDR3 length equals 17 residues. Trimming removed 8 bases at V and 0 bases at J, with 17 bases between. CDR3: CASPLIGAVSGANVLTF. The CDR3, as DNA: TGCGCCAGCCCCCTTATAGGGGCGGTCTCTGGGGCCAACGTCCTGACTTTC.

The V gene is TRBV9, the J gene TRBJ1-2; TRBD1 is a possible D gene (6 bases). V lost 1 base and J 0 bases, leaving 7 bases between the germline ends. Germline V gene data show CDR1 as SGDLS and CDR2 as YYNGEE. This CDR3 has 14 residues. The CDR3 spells CASSVTGTNYGYTF. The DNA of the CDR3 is TGTGCCAGCAGCGTAACAGGGACTAACTATGGCTACACCTTC. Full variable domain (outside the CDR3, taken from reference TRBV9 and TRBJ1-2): DSGVTQTPKHLITATGQRVTLRCSPRSGDLSVYWYQQSLDQGLQFLIQYYNGEERAKGNILERFSAQQFPDLHSELNLSSLELGDSALYFCASSVTGTNYGYTFGSGTRLTVV.

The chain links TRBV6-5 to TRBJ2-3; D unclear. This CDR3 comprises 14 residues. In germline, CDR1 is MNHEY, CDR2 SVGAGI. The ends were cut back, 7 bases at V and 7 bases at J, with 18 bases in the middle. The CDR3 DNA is TGTGCCAGCAATGGAGAGGCCTTCCCCCATACGCAGTATTTT. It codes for CASNGEAFPHTQYF.

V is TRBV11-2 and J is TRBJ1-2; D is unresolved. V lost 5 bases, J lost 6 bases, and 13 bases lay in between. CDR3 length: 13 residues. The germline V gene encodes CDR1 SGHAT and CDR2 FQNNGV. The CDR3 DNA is TGTGCCAGCAGCCCCCGGTTACGAGATGGCTACACCTTC. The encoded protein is CASSPRLRDGYTF.

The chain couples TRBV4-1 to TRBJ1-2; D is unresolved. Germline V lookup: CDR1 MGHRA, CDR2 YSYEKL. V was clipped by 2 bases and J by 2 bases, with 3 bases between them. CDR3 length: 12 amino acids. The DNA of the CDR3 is TGCGCCAGCAGCCAACAAAACTATGGCTACACCTTC. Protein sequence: CASSQQNYGYTF.

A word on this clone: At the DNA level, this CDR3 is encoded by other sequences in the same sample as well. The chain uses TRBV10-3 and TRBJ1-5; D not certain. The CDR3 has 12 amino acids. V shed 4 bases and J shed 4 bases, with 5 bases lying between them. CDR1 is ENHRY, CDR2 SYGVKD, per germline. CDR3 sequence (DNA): TGTGCCATCAGTGGAGGGAATCAGCCCCAGCATTTT. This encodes CAISGGNQPQHF.

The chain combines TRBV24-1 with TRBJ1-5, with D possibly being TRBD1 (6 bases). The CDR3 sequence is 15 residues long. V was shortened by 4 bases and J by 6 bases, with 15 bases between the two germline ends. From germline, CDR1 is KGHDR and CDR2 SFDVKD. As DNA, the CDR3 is TGTGCCACCAGTGAGAAACAGGGCGGATCTCAGCCCCAGCATTTT. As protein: CATSEKQGGSQPQHF.

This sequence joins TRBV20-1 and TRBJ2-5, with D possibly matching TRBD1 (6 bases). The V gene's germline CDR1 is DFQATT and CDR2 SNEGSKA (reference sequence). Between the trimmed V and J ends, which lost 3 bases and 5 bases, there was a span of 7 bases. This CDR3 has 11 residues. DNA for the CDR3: TGCAGTGCTAGGGGGGCGGAGACCCAGTACTTC. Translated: CSARGAETQYF.

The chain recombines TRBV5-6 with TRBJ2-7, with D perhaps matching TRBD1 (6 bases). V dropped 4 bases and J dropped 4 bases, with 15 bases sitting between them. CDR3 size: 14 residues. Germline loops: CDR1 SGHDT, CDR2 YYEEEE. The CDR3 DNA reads TGTGCCAGCAGCAGCCAGGGACATTTGTACGAGCAGTACTTC. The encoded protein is CASSSQGHLYEQYF.

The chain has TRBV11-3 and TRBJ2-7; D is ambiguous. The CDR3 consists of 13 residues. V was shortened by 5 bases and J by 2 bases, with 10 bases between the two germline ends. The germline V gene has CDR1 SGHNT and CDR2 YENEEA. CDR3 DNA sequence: TGTGCCAGCAGCCCCCTAGATGCCTACGAGCAGTACTTC. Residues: CASSPLDAYEQYF.

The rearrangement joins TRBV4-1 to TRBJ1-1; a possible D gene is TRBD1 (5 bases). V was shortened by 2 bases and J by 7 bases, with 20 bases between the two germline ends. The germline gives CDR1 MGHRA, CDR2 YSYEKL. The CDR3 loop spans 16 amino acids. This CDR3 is CASSQTPMRQIYEAFF. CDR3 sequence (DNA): TGCGCCAGCAGCCAAACACCAATGAGACAGATATATGAAGCTTTCTTT.

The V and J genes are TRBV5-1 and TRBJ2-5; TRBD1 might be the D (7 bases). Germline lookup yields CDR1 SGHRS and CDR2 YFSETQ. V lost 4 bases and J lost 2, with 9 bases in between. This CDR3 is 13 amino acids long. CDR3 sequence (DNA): TGCGCCAGCAGCGCGGGACAGCAAGAGACCCAGTACTTC. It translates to CASSAGQQETQYF.

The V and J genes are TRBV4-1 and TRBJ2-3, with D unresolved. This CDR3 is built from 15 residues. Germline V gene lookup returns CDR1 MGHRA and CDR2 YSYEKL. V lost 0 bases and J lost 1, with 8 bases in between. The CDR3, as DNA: TGCGCCAGCAGCCAAGAAGCAGGCCGCACAGATACGCAGTATTTT. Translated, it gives CASSQEAGRTDTQYF.

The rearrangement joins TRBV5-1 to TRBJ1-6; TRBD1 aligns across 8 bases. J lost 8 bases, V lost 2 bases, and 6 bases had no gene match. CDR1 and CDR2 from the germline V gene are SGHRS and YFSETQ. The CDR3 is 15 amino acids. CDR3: CASSFSGQDDSPLHF. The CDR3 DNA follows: TGCGCCAGCAGCTTCTCGGGACAGGATGATTCACCCCTCCACTTT.

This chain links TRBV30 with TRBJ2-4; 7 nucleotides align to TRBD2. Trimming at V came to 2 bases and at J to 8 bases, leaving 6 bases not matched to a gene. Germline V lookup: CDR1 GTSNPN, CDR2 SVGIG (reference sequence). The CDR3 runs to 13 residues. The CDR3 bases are TGTGCCTGGAGTCGGGGGGTAGGGGACATTCAGTACTTC. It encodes CAWSRGVGDIQYF.

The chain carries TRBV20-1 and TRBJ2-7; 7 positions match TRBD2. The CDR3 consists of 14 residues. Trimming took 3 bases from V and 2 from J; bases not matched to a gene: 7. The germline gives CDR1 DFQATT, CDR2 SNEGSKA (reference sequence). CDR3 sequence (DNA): TGCAGTGCTAGTGGTCTAGCGGAAACCTACGAGCAGTACTTC. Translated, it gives CSASGLAETYEQYF.

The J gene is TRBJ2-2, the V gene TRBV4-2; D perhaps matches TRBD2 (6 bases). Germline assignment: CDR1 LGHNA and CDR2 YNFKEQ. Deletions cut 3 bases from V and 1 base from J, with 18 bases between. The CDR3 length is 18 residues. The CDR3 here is CASSQLGGSKLNTGELFF. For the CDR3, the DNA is TGTGCCAGCAGCCAGTTGGGGGGAAGCAAACTGAACACCGGGGAGCTGTTTTTT.

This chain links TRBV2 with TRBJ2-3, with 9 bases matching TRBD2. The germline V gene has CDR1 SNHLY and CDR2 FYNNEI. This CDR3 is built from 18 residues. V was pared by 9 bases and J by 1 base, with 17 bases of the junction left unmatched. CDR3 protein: CASQFVTSGIYGTDTQYF. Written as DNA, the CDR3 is TGTGCCAGTCAGTTTGTGACTAGCGGTATTTACGGCACAGATACGCAGTATTTT.

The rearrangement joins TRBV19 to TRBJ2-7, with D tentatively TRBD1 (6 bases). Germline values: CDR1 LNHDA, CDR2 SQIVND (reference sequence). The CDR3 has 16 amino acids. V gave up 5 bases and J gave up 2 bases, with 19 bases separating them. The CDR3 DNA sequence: TGTGCCAGTAGTCCAGAAACCGGGACAAGGACCTACGAGCAGTACTTC. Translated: CASSPETGTRTYEQYF. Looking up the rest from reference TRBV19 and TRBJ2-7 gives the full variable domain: DGGITQSPKYLFRKEGQNVTLSCEQNLNHDAMYWYRQDPGQGLRLIYYSQIVNDFQKGDIAEGYSVSREKKESFPLTVTSAQKNPTAFYLCASSPETGTRTYEQYFGPGTRLTVT.

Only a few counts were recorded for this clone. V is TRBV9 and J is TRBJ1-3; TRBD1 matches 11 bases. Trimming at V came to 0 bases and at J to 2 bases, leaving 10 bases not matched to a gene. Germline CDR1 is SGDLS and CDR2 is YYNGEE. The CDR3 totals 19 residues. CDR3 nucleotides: TGTGCCAGCAGCGTAGCCGGGACAGGGGGATTTCTGGCTGGAAACACCATATATTTT. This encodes CASSVAGTGGFLAGNTIYF. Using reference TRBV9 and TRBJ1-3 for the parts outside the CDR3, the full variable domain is DSGVTQTPKHLITATGQRVTLRCSPRSGDLSVYWYQQSLDQGLQFLIQYYNGEERAKGNILERFSAQQFPDLHSELNLSSLELGDSALYFCASSVAGTGGFLAGNTIYFGEGSWLTVV.

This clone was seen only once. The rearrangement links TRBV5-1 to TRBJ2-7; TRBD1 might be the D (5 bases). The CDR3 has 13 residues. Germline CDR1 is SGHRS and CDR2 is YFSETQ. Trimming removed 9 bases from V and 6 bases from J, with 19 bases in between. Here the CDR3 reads CATSRGTGSEQYF. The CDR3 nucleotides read TGCGCCACGAGTAGGGGTACTGGCTCCGAGCAGTACTTC.

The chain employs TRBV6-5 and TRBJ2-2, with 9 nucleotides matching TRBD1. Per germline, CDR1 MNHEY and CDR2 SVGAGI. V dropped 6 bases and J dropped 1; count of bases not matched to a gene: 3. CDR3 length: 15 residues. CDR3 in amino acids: CASRTGGLNTGELFF. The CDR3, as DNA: TGTGCCAGCAGAACAGGGGGCCTGAACACCGGGGAGCTGTTTTTT.

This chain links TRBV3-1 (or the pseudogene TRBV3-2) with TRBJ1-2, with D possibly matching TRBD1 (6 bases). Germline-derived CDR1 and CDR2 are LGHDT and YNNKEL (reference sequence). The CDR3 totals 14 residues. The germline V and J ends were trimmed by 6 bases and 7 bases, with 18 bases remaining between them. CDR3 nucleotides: TGTGCCAGCAGTCGAAACCAGGGGTGGGGTGGCTACACCTTC. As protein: CASSRNQGWGGYTF.

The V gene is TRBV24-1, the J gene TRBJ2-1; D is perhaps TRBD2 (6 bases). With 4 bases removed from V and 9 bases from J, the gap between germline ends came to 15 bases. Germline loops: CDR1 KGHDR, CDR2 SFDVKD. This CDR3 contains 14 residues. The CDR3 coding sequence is TGTGCCACCAGTGACCCGAGACTAGTAGGTGAGCAGTTCTTC. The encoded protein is CATSDPRLVGEQFF.